This T cell receptor (beta chain) was retrieved from a study of blood T cells in healthy people across ages (dated by TCRdb to the mid-2010s). Notes on the research overall: In model experiments, template switching captured roughly one uniquely barcoded TCR beta cDNA molecule for every two T cells. Using deep sequencing normalized with unique cDNA molecular identifiers, the study measured how TCR beta repertoire diversity changes with age. Four age groups were formed from the donors: young (average 16 years), middle-aged (just under 40), aged (about 62) and long-lived (approximately 78). To avoid experimental bias, donors of different ages were distributed randomly across sequencing lanes. Using the same blood draw, the study looked at two additional independent replicas of 1 million unique cDNA reads for two donors, one aged 18 to 30 and the other aged 80 or older.

Libraries came from 5' RACE. Sequencing took place on an Illumina HiSeq 2500. A second about 7 to 12 cycle PCR used a sample-barcoded 5' primer and a J-beta primer mix. A unique molecular identifier was introduced onto each TCR beta cDNA molecule by a template-switch 5' adaptor carrying 12 random nucleotides. At least 2.5 million CDR3-containing paired-end reads were obtained from each sample. First-strand cDNA was synthesized from all RNA with the Mint cDNA synthesis kit, primed by a TRBC-specific oligonucleotide. Following uracil-DNA glycosylase treatment, all cDNA underwent a first 18-cycle PCR with the universal primers M1SS and BC2_uni_R. For the original study's pipeline: Each sample was normalized by randomly selecting 1 million high-quality reads, each carrying a distinct molecular identifier. Reads sharing molecular identifiers were discarded rather than binned into consensus sequences. MiTCR, set to a Q25 quality threshold and the strictest error-elimination algorithm, was used for CDR3 identification, clonotype clustering and error correction. A nonparametric unseen species model using Euler transformation provided a lower-bound estimate of total TCR beta diversity. TCRdb reanalyzed the raw reads on its own, using fastp at Q25 for trimming and MiXCR for clone calling, and kept in-frame beta chains. Each CDR3 protein appears once, grouped with its most common genes and DNA. TCRdb, rather than the study authors, made the V and J calls. Here the sample has 1.5 million to 2 million distinct CDR3 sequences; 28% occur a single time. More than 6% of the sample goes to the ten largest clones.

This clonotype was seen only a few times. Its cognate antigen has yet to be identified. There are no base qualities to consult, and no much larger clone falls within one base. The 40 or so donors, aged about 6 to 100 years, were systemically healthy Caucasian individuals from Russia. Each donor gave about 9.7 milliliters of peripheral blood, drawn into EDTA-treated Vacutainer tubes. Ficoll-Paque density-gradient centrifugation was used to isolate PBMCs, with at least 6.5 million per sample. Trizol reagent was used to extract total RNA from PBMCs, with at least 5.5 micrograms per sample. For every donor, an aliquot of PBMCs went through flow cytometry to measure the percentages of naive CD45RAhigh/CD27high T cells. General study outcomes and caveats: Since profiling was done on bulk unsorted PBMCs, naive and antigen-experienced compartments could not be conclusively compared. As age increased, observed TCR beta diversity per million T cells dropped in a roughly linear way, and a significant reduction was already evident by age 40. Compared with the aged group, the long-lived group had more naive CD4+ T cells, fewer expanded clones and increased TCR diversity, a pattern suggesting age selection. Because donor CMV infection status was unknown, age-related changes in expanded clonotypes were potentially confounded. Estimates of total diversity based on one million sequenced T cells were considered lower bounds and underestimates. A strong correlation was found between observed TCR beta diversity and the percentage of naive T cells measured by flow cytometry.

The trim is 2 bases for V and 1 base for J, with a gap of 21 bases between the germline ends. Reading the germline V gene gives CDR1 MNHEY and CDR2 SVGAGI. The CDR3 numbers 18 residues from cysteine through phenylalanine. Of all the DNA, just the CDR3 is kept, 54 bases in frame from base 1. The TCR originated in a woman aged 25 to 39 in good health. The specimen sequenced was blood. The chain links TRBV6-5 with TRBJ2-7; a tentative D match to TRBD1 spans 5 bases. The CDR3 corresponds to CASSYRGRPAQVSYEQYF. The nucleotide sequence is given as TGTGCCAGCAGTTACAGGGGCCGCCCAGCACAGGTATCCTACGAGCAGTACTTC.